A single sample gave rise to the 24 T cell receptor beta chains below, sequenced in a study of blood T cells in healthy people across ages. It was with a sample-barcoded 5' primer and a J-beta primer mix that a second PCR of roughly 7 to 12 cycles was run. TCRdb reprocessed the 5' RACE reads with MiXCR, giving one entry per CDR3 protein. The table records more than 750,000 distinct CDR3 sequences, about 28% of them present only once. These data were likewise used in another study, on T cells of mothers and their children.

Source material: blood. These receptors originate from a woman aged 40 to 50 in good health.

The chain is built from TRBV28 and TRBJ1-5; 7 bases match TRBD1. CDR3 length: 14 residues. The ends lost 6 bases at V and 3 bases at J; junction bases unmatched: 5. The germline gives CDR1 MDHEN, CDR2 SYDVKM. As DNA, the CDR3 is TGTGCCAGCAGCCTGGGACAGTACAATCAGCCCCAGCATTTT. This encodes CASSLGQYNQPQHF.

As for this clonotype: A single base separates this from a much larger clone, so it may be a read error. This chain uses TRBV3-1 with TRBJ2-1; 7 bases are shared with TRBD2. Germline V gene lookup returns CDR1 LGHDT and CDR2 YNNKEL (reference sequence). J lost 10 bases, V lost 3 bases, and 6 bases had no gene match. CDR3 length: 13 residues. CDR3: CASSQGGSNEQFF. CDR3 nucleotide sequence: TGTGCCAGCAGCCAGGGAGGGTCCAACGAGCAGTTCTTC.

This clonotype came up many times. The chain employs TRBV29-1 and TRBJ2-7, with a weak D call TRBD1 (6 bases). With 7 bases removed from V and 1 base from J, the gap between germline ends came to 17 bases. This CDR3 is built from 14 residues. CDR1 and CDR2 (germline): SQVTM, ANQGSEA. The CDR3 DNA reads TGCAGCGCCGCCAGACTAACAGGGTCCTACGAGCAGTACTTC. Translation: CSAARLTGSYEQYF.

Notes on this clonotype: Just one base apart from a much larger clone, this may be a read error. The chain's CDR3 is CVSSLYTTGRMNTEAFF. Written as DNA, the CDR3 is TGTGTCAGCAGTTTATATACCACAGGGCGAATGAACACTGAAGCTTTCTTT. V is TRBV28 and J is TRBJ1-1, with a weak D call TRBD1 (6 bases). The CDR3 spans 17 residues. Germline-derived CDR1 and CDR2 are MDHEN and SYDVKM.

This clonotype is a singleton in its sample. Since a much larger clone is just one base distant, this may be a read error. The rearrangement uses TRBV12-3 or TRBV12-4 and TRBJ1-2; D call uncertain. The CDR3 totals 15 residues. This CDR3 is CASSPTDRILYGFTF. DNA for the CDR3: TGTGCCAGCAGCCCCACAGACCGGATCCTCTATGGCTTCACCTTC.

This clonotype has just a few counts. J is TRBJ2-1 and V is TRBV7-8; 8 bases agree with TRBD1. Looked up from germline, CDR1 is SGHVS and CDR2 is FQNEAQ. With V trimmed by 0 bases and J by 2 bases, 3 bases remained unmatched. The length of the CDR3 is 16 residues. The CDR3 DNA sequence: TGTGCCAGCAGCTTAGCCAGGGGGCAAACCTACAATGAGCAGTTCTTC. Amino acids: CASSLARGQTYNEQFF.

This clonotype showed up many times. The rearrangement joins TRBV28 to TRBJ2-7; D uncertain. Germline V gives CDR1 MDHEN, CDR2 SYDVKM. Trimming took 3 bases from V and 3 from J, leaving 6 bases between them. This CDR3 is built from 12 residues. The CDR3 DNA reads TGTGCCAGCAGTTTGTGGGTCTACGAGCAGTACTTC. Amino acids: CASSLWVYEQYF.

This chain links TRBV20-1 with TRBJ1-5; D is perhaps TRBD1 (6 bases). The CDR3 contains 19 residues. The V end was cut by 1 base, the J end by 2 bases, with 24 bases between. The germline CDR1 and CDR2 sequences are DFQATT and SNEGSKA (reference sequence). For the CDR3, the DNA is TGCAGTGCTAGAGGTGGATCCCGGGACAAGGAAGGTGGCAATCAGCCCCAGCATTTT. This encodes CSARGGSRDKEGGNQPQHF.

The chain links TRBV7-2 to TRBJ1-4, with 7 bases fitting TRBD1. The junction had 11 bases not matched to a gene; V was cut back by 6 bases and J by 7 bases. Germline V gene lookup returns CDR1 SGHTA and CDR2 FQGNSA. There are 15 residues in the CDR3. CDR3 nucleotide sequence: TGTGCCAGCAGTGCAAACCGGGACAGCGGTGAAAAACTGTTTTTT. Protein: CASSANRDSGEKLFF.

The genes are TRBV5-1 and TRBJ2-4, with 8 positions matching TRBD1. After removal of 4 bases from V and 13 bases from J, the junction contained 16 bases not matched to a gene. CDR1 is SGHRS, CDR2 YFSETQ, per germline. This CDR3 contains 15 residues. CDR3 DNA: TGCGCCAGCAGCCAACGGACAGGGATTCGTGATGAGCAGTACTTC. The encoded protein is CASSQRTGIRDEQYF.

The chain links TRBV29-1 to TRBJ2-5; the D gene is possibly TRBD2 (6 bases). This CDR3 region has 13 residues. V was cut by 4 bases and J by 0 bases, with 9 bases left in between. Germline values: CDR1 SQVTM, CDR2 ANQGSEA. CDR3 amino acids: CSVVGGYQETQYF. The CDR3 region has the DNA TGCAGCGTTGTAGGAGGGTACCAAGAGACCCAGTACTTC.

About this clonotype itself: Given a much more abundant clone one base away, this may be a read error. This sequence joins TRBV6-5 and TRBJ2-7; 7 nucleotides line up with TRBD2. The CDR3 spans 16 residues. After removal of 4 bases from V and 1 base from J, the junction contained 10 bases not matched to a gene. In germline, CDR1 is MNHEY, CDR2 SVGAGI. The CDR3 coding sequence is TGTGCCAGCAGTTGGGGACGGGGGAGGGGATCCTACGAGCAGTACTTC. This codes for CASSWGRGRGSYEQYF.

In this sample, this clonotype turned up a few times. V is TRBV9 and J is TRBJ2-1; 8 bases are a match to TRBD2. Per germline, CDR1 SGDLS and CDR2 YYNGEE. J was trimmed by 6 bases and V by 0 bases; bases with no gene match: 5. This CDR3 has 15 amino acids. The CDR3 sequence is CASSVASGGLNEQFF. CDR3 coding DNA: TGTGCCAGCAGCGTAGCGAGCGGGGGCCTCAATGAGCAGTTCTTC. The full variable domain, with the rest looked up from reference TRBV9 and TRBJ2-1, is DSGVTQTPKHLITATGQRVTLRCSPRSGDLSVYWYQQSLDQGLQFLIQYYNGEERAKGNILERFSAQQFPDLHSELNLSSLELGDSALYFCASSVASGGLNEQFFGPGTRLTVL.

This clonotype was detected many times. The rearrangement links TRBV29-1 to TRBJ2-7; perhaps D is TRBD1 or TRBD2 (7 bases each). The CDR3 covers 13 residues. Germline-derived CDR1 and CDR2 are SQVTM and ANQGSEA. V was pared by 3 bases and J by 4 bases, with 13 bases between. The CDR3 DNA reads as TGCAGCGTTGAGGCAGGGGGAGGGTACGAGCAGTACTTC. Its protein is CSVEAGGGYEQYF.

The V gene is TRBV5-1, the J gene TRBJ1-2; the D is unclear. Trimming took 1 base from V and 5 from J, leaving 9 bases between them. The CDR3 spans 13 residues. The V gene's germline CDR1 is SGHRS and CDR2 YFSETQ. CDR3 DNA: TGCGCCAGCAGCTTGCCGGGGAAATATGGCTACACCTTC. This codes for CASSLPGKYGYTF.

The CDR3 DNA is TGTGCCAGCAGCAAGGGGACAACTGGGGCCAACGTCCTGACTTTC. Its protein product is CASSKGTTGANVLTF. This chain uses TRBV21-1 with TRBJ2-6; TRBD1, the D gene given by the table, was not confirmed from the DNA. TRBV21-1 is assigned pseudogene status. The CDR3 length is 15 residues.

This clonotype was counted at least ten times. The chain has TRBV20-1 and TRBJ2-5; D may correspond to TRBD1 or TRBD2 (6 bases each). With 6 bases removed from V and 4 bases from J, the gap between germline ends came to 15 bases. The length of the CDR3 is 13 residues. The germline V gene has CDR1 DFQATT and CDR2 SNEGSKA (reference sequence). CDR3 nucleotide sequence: TGCAGTGCCACATTCCGGGGGCGAGAGACCCAGTACTTC. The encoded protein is CSATFRGRETQYF.

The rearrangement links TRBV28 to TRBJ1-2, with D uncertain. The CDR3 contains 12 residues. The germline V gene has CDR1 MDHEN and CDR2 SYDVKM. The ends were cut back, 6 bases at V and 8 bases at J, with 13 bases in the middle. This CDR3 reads CASSPSSGGYTF. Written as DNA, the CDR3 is TGTGCCAGCAGCCCTAGTTCGGGAGGCTACACCTTC.

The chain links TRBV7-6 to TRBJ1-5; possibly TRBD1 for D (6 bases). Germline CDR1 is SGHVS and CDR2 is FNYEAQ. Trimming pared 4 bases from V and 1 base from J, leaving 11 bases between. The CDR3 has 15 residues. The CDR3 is CASSSGGTSNQPQHF. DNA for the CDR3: TGTGCCAGCAGCTCAGGTGGGACAAGCAATCAGCCCCAGCATTTT.

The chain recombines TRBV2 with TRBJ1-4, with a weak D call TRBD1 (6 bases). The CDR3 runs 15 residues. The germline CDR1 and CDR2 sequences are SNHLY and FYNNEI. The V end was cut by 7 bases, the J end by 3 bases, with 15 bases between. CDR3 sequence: CASIRGGLSNEKLFF. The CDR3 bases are TGTGCCAGCATACGAGGGGGTCTATCTAATGAAAAACTGTTTTTT.

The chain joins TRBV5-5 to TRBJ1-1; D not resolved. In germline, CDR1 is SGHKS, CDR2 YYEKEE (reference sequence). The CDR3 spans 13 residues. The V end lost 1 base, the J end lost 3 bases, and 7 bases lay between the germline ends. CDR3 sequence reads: CASSLLSHTEAFF. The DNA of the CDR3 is TGTGCCAGCAGCTTGTTGAGTCACACTGAAGCTTTCTTT.

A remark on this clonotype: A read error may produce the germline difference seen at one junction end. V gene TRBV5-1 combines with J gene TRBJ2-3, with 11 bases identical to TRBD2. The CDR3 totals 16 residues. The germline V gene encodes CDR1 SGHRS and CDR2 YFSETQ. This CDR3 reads CASSLGTSGSTGTQYF. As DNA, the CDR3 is TGCGCCAGCAGCCTCGGGACTAGCGGATCCACAGGTACGCAGTATTTT.

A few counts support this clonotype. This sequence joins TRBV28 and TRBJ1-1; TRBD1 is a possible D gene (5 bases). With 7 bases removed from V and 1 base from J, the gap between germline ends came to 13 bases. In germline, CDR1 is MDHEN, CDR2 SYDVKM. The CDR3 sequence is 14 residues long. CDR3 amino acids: CASNPGYRNTEAFF. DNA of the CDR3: TGTGCCAGCAACCCAGGGTATAGGAACACTGAAGCTTTCTTT.

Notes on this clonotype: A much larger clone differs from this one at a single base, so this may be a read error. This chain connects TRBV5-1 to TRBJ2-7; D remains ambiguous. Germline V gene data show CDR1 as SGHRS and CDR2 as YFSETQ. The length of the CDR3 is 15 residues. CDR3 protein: CTSSLDLSSSYEQYF. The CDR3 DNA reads TGCACCAGCAGCTTGGATTTGAGCAGCTCCTACGAGCAGTACTTC. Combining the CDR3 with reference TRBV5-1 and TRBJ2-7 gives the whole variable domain KAGVTQTPRYLIKTRGQQVTLSCSPISGHRSVSWYQQTPGQGLQFLFEYFSETQRNKGNFPGRFSGRQFSNSRSEMNVSTLELGDSALYLCTSSLDLSSSYEQYFGPGTRLTVT.